This T cell receptor (beta chain) originates from a study of cytomegalovirus exposure and HLA in healthy donors. The PCR ran on 60 Vbeta and 13 Jbeta primers. The method was immunoSEQ multiplex PCR; TCRdb's version includes in-frame clones alone and lacks a portion of them. The profile shows around 64,000 clones, about 85% of them singletons. The V gene's germline CDR1 is SGHRS and CDR2 YFSETQ. V was pared by 3 bases and J by 3 bases, with 6 bases of the junction left unmatched. The CDR3 sequence is 15 residues long. The receptor's source is a female donor in good health and CMV-seronegative. Sequenced sample: PBMCs. The chain is built from TRBV5-1 and TRBJ2-7; 10 bases line up with TRBD1. CDR3 coding DNA: TGCGCCAGCAGCTGGGAGACAGGGGGCGTCTACGAGCAGTACTTC. This codes for CASSWETGGVYEQYF.